This is a list of T cell receptor beta chains from one sample in a study of OX40 agonist ivuxolimab in advanced cancers. Sequencing was performed with immunoSEQ multiplex PCR; in TCRdb, only in-frame clones are kept and a portion is missing. This table has tens of thousands of clones, about 87% appearing once. The sequencing used CD4+ or CD8+ T cells sorted from blood, collected in a trial of the OX40 agonist ivuxolimab. These TCRs come from an adult with an advanced solid tumor such as melanoma, head and neck, liver or kidney cancer. Both conserved end residues are part of each CDR3. The order of the fields is D gene, J gene, clone size, V gene, CDR3 protein. D genes are given only for firm matches. Some rows have no size entry. The others give once, few or many, or a class for an expanded clone.

>TRBD2|TRBJ2-7|once|TRBV13
CASSLERLAGSSYEQYF
>-|TRBJ2-6|-|TRBV30
CAWSEGAGANVLTF
>TRBD1|TRBJ1-5|-|TRBV27
CASSLGQGGNQPQHF
>TRBD1|TRBJ2-1|-|TRBV7-9
CASSKTGTGVYNEQFF
>-|TRBJ2-7|-|TRBV9
CASSNSSGTRKEQYF
>-|TRBJ2-7|-|TRBV6-6
CATAYRESEQYF
>-|TRBJ2-7|-|TRBV5-8
CASSPLYNTYEQYF
>TRBD2|TRBJ2-5|-|TRBV27
CASSLGLAGQETQYF
>-|TRBJ1-1|-|TRBV19
CASSRGLNTEAFF
>-|TRBJ2-7|-|TRBV4-2
CASSQGSQASYEQYF
>-|TRBJ2-7|once|TRBV10-1
CASSGPGAGEQYF
>-|TRBJ1-4|-|TRBV6-5
CASSYSGDSTDEKLFF
>TRBD2|TRBJ2-1|-|TRBV5-1
CASSPGTSETPYNEQFF
>TRBD2|TRBJ2-1|once|TRBV10-1
CASSEILAGDNEQFF
>-|TRBJ1-5|-|TRBV27
CASSLLLGNQPQHF
>-|TRBJ2-1|-|TRBV2
CASRAGVPYNEQFF
>TRBD2|TRBJ2-7|-|TRBV5-1
CASSSGLAGTYEQYF
>-|TRBJ2-7|-|TRBV6-5
CASSRDHYEQYF
>-|TRBJ1-5|-|TRBV28
CASSFSGVGPQHF
>-|TRBJ1-5|few|TRBV27
CASSFGPLGQLPDQPQHF
>-|TRBJ2-7|-|TRBV10-3
CAISGGGIGSYEQYF
>TRBD2|TRBJ2-1|-|TRBV7-3
CASSLVPSGGLGDEQFF
>TRBD2|TRBJ2-5|-|TRBV5-6
CASSSSGIVGETQYF
>-|TRBJ1-2|-|TRBV28
CASSFSSGIYYGYTF
>TRBD1|TRBJ2-7|-|TRBV5-1
CASSLDPGQGYEQYF
>TRBD1|TRBJ1-5|few|TRBV6-1
CASSEDRGHGQPQHF
>TRBD1|TRBJ2-2|-|TRBV19
CASSFGTGRFTGELFF
>TRBD2|TRBJ2-5|-|TRBV28
CASSPLAGGPDQETQYF
>-|TRBJ2-7|-|TRBV28
CASSLLAGPAYEQYF
>TRBD2|TRBJ2-3|-|TRBV11-2
CASSLGLGEGGDTQYF
>-|TRBJ1-2|-|TRBV28
CASSLVDSNYGYTF
>-|TRBJ2-3|-|TRBV27
CASSLIGVTTDTQYF
>TRBD2|TRBJ2-5|-|TRBV19
CASSMGSSGSGETQYF
>-|TRBJ2-7|-|TRBV28
CASRPTGYYEQYF
>-|TRBJ2-7|-|TRBV6-1
CASSPRGTYEQYF
>-|TRBJ2-3|-|TRBV4-1
CASSQVQGRFTDTQYF
>-|TRBJ2-1|-|TRBV27
CATMTRARYNEQFF
>TRBD2|TRBJ2-5|-|TRBV4-1
CASRASGREEETQYF
>-|TRBJ1-3|-|TRBV27
CATRWGNTIYF
>TRBD2|TRBJ2-7|-|TRBV19
CASSLTSGAYEQYF
>TRBD2|TRBJ2-7|medium-sized|TRBV14
CASSQEPGLAGGEVPYEQYF
>-|TRBJ2-4|once|TRBV27
CASRTGFGDIQYF
>-|TRBJ1-5|-|TRBV27
CASSLVGFFQPQHF